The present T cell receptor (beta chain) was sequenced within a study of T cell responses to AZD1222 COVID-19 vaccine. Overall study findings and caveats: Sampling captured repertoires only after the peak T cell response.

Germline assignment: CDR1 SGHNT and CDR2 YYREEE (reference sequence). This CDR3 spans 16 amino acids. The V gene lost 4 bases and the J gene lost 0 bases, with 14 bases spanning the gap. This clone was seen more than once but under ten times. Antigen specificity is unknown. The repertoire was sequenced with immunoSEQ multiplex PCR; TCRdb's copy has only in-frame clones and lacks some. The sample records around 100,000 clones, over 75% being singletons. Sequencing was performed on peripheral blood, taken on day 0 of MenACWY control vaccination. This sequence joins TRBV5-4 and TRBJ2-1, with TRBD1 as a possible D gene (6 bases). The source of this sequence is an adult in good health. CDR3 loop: CASSHRDGSSYNEQFF. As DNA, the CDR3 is TGTGCCAGCAGCCACAGGGATGGGAGCTCCTACAATGAGCAGTTCTTC.